Listed below are T cell receptor beta chains from one sample, sequenced in a study. Each CDR3 protein gets one entry after TCRdb re-called the 5' RACE reads with MiXCR. The sample lists 40,000 to 65,000 distinct CDR3 sequences; roughly 22% were seen once. The sequencing input was tumor-infiltrating naive CD4+ T cells sorted from the breast tumor. The receptors stem from a female donor with breast cancer. The CDR3 runs from the conserved cysteine through the conserved F or W. D genes are given only for firm matches. Only some rows state a clone size, as once, few, many or a class for expanded clones.

d_gene	j_gene	abundance	v_gene	CDR3nt	CDR3aa
.	TRBJ1-2	.	TRBV18	TGTGCCAGCTCACCCGCACGGGGGCTAATCGGCTACACCTTC	CASSPARGLIGYTF
.	TRBJ1-2	.	TRBV29-1	TGCAGCGTTGAAGAGGGGCGAGGTGGCTACACCTTC	CSVEEGRGGYTF
.	TRBJ1-5	.	TRBV7-6	TGTGCCAGCAGCTTAGTCTCTGGGATGAATAGCAATCAGCCCCAGCATTTT	CASSLVSGMNSNQPQHF
TRBD2	TRBJ2-7	few	TRBV27	TGTGCCAGCAGTTCCGGGACTAGCGGGAGGGCCGTCGAGCAGTACTTC	CASSSGTSGRAVEQYF
TRBD1	TRBJ2-1	few	TRBV18	TGTGCCAGCTCTCCCGGACAGGCGGGGCAGTTCTTC	CASSPGQAGQFF
TRBD2	TRBJ2-3	many	TRBV12-3/TRBV12-4	TGTGCCAGCAGATCTAGCGGGAGGGCCATAGATACGCAGTATTTT	CASRSSGRAIDTQYF
TRBD2	TRBJ2-7	.	TRBV20-1	TGCAGTGCTGGGACTAGCACCGCCTACGAGCAGTACTTC	CSAGTSTAYEQYF
.	TRBJ2-5	.	TRBV2	TGTGCCAGCAGGGACGATCAAGAGACCCAGTACTTC	CASRDDQETQYF
TRBD1	TRBJ2-7	few	TRBV27	TGTGCCAGCAGTTTCGAATCGGACAGGGATCGCGAGCAGTACTTC	CASSFESDRDREQYF
.	TRBJ2-1	many	TRBV29-1	TGCAGCGTTTTCGGGGGTAATGAGCAGTTCTTC	CSVFGGNEQFF
.	TRBJ2-5	few	TRBV5-1	TGCGCCAGCAGCTTGGGGGGCCAGTTCGGAGAGACCCAGTACTTC	CASSLGGQFGETQYF
.	TRBJ1-6	.	TRBV9	TGTGCCAGCAGCGTAGCGCCCAGGGGTGATTCACCCCTCCACTTT	CASSVAPRGDSPLHF
TRBD1	TRBJ2-3	.	TRBV12-3/TRBV12-4	TGTGCCAGCAGCACCGGGACAGGGGGCTCAGATACGCAGTATTTT	CASSTGTGGSDTQYF
.	TRBJ1-2	few	TRBV12-3/TRBV12-4	TGTGCCAGCATTAACAGGATCAGCTACACCTTC	CASINRISYTF
.	TRBJ2-1	.	TRBV11-2	TGTGCCAGTCGAACTACTCGCTCCTACAATGAGCAGTTCTTC	CASRTTRSYNEQFF
.	TRBJ1-6	.	TRBV5-1	TGCGCCAGCAGCTTGGATCCAGAAATTAATTCACCCCTCCACTTT	CASSLDPEINSPLHF
.	TRBJ1-5	few	TRBV7-8	TGTGCCAGCAGCTTAGCGGGTTATTGGGATCCCAATCAGCCCCAGCATTTT	CASSLAGYWDPNQPQHF
.	TRBJ1-5	.	TRBV6-1	TGTGCCAGCAGTGAACAGGGATCGAGTCAGCCCCAGCATTTT	CASSEQGSSQPQHF
.	TRBJ1-2	few	TRBV2	TGTGCCAGCAGTGAAGCGAGGGATGGCTACACCTTC	CASSEARDGYTF
TRBD1	TRBJ1-2	few	TRBV7-2	TGTGCCAGCAGCAGAGGGGACAGGCCCTCTGATGGCTACACCTTC	CASSRGDRPSDGYTF
.	TRBJ1-2	many	TRBV7-2	TGTGCCAGCAGCTTAGATGCGGCTTTTTCTAACTATGGCTACACCTTC	CASSLDAAFSNYGYTF
.	TRBJ2-2	.	TRBV7-3	TGTGCCAGCAGCGACGACACCGGGGAGCTGTTTTTT	CASSDDTGELFF
TRBD2	TRBJ2-5	few	TRBV5-1	TGCGCCAGCAGACCCAGACTAGCGGGACTCGAGACCCAGTACTTC	CASRPRLAGLETQYF
.	TRBJ1-5	.	TRBV6-1	TGTGCCAGCAGTCGAAGGGACACAGGGCGCAATCAGCCCCAGCATTTT	CASSRRDTGRNQPQHF
.	TRBJ2-7	few	TRBV5-1	TGCGCCAGCAGCTTGGACTCCGGACGGGGGGCGCTCGGGGAGCAGTACTTC	CASSLDSGRGALGEQYF
.	TRBJ2-2	.	TRBV11-2	TGTGCTAGCACCCTCTCCCGGGCCGGGGAGCTGTTTTTT	CASTLSRAGELFF
.	TRBJ1-3	few	TRBV12-3/TRBV12-4	TGTGCCAGCAGTTTATCTAACACCATATATTTT	CASSLSNTIYF
.	TRBJ1-1	many	TRBV4-1	TGCGCCAGCAGCCAAGAGGACGGGAACACTGAAGCTTTCTTT	CASSQEDGNTEAFF
.	TRBJ1-1	few	TRBV13	TGTGCCAGCAGCTTAGACCTCATTGGAACTGAAGCTTTCTTT	CASSLDLIGTEAFF
TRBD1	TRBJ1-2	.	TRBV20-1	TGCAGTGCTAGAGCGGGCAGGGGGGGAATCTACACCTTC	CSARAGRGGIYTF
TRBD2	TRBJ2-1	.	TRBV27	TGTGCCAGCAGTTCTGGACTAGCGGGACATCCAGAGCAGTTCTTC	CASSSGLAGHPEQFF
TRBD1	TRBJ1-6	few	TRBV7-9	TGTGCCAGCAGGCCTCTGCAGGGGGGGATTTGGTCACCCCTCCACTTT	CASRPLQGGIWSPLHF
TRBD2	TRBJ2-3	few	TRBV7-6	TGTGCCAGCAGCATAACTAGCGGGAGTTCCGCAGATACGCAGTATTTT	CASSITSGSSADTQYF
TRBD2	TRBJ2-5	.	TRBV5-1	TGCGCCAGCAGCTTGGGTAACGGGGGGGGAGAGACCCAGTACTTC	CASSLGNGGGETQYF
.	TRBJ1-5	.	TRBV18	TGTGCCAGCTCACCTTCCCCAGGAAATCAGCCCCAGCATTTT	CASSPSPGNQPQHF
TRBD1	TRBJ1-1	.	TRBV28	TGTGCCAGCAGTTTGGAGACAGGGGGGGCTTTCTTT	CASSLETGGAFF
.	TRBJ1-1	few	TRBV6-5	TGTGCCAGCAGTGGCGTTCAGAGTTCGAACACTGAAGCTTTCTTT	CASSGVQSSNTEAFF
.	TRBJ1-1	once	TRBV27	TGTGCCAGCAGTTTACGTTGGGGGGGGAACACTGAAGCTTTCTTT	CASSLRWGGNTEAFF
.	TRBJ2-1	few	TRBV5-1	TGCGCCAGCAGTCCCAGGGACACTACCTACAATGAGCAGTTCTTC	CASSPRDTTYNEQFF
.	TRBJ1-2	.	TRBV5-6	TGTGCCAGCAGCTGGGGGTATGGCTACACCTTC	CASSWGYGYTF
.	TRBJ2-7	medium-sized	TRBV5-1	TGCGCCAGCAGCCTCGAAGGGCCTTCCTACGAGCAGTACTTC	CASSLEGPSYEQYF
.	TRBJ1-1	.	TRBV6-1	TGTGCCAGCAGTGACAAGAGGAACACTGAAGCTTTCTTT	CASSDKRNTEAFF
.	TRBJ2-1	few	TRBV5-1	TGCGCCAGCAGCTTGGCGGCTAGTAGTAACAATGAGCAGTTCTTC	CASSLAASSNNEQFF
.	TRBJ1-4	few	TRBV5-1	TGCGCCAGCAGTGGAGGTGGAGACGAAAAACTGTTTTTT	CASSGGGDEKLFF
.	TRBJ1-2	few	TRBV6-5	TGTGCCTGCAGTCAAGGCAGGATCTATGGCTACACCTTC	CACSQGRIYGYTF
.	TRBJ2-5	.	TRBV6-2/TRBV6-3	TGTGCCAGCAGTTACGGCGGGTACCAAGAGACCCAGTACTTC	CASSYGGYQETQYF
TRBD1	TRBJ2-7	.	TRBV5-1	TGCGCCAGCAGAAAGCCTGGGACAGGGTTCTACGAGCAGTACTTC	CASRKPGTGFYEQYF
TRBD1	TRBJ1-1	few	TRBV7-9	TGTGCCAGCAGCGTTCTCGGACAGGGTATTCCTGAAGCTTTCTTT	CASSVLGQGIPEAFF
.	TRBJ2-6	.	TRBV5-1	TGCGCCAGCAGCTTCGGGACATCTGGGGCCAGCGTCCTGACTTTC	CASSFGTSGASVLTF
.	TRBJ2-1	.	TRBV4-1	TGCGCCAGCAGCTCCCGCCTGGACAATGAGCAGTTCTTC	CASSSRLDNEQFF
.	TRBJ2-2	.	TRBV9	TGTGCCAGCAGCGTAGTAAAGGAAGCCGGGGAGCTGTTTTTT	CASSVVKEAGELFF
.	TRBJ2-3	.	TRBV7-2	TGTGCCAGCAGCGTTAGCGCTTTCACAGATACGCAGTATTTT	CASSVSAFTDTQYF
.	TRBJ1-3	many	TRBV7-9	TGTGCCAGCAGCTTACTCCTCCTACAGGGAAACACCATATATTTT	CASSLLLLQGNTIYF
TRBD1	TRBJ2-1	.	TRBV5-1	TGCGCCAGCAGCTCGGGACAGGGGTCCCACAATGAGCAGTTCTTC	CASSSGQGSHNEQFF
.	TRBJ1-1	.	TRBV6-1	TGTGCCAGCCGATTGACCCCGAACACTGAAGCTTTCTTT	CASRLTPNTEAFF
.	TRBJ1-5	many	TRBV6-6	TGTGCCAGCATGAAGGGCACCAATCAGCCCCAGCATTTT	CASMKGTNQPQHF